The TCR beta chain under discussion was sequenced for a study of T cell responses to AZD1222 COVID-19 vaccine. In germline, CDR1 is SNHLY, CDR2 FYNNEI. The length of the CDR3 is 12 residues. The germline V and J ends were trimmed by 8 bases and 4 bases, with 10 bases remaining between them. The protocol was immunoSEQ multiplex PCR, while the TCRdb copy is restricted to in-frame clones and leaves out a portion. The sample lists some 150,000 clones, around 86% occurring once. This sequence joins TRBV2 and TRBJ2-3; no clear D gene. This material consisted of peripheral blood, taken on day 0 of MenACWY control vaccination. The receptor comes from an adult in good health. In nucleotides, the CDR3 is TGTGCCAGCTCTGAATTAGCAGATACGCAGTATTTT. Its protein is CASSELADTQYF.